The following is a T cell receptor (beta chain) sequence with its context. Its target is unknown. The CDR3 is 15 residues long. The germline CDR1 and CDR2 sequences are SGHDT and YYEEEE. This specimen comes from a study of cytomegalovirus exposure and HLA in healthy donors. Study observations and caveats: For most TCR beta V segments, an earlier analysis put the productive rate at about 87% or about 30% of the time. Across all donors, roughly uniform sequencing depth was an assumption of the presence/absence analyses.

A multiplex PCR was run with 60 Vbeta primers and 13 Jbeta primers. Data came from immunoSEQ multiplex PCR; TCRdb stores just in-frame clones and leaves some out. This table holds roughly 150,000 clones, about four fifths found once. Sequencing input: PBMCs. The clonotype comes from a male donor in good health and CMV-seropositive. The chain uses TRBV5-6 and TRBJ2-5; the match to TRBD2 covers 13 bases. The J call is in doubt because the DNA end fits TRBJ2-7 better. For the CDR3, the DNA is TGTGCCAGCAGCTACGGGACTAGCGGGGTCTACGAGCAGTACTTC. Its translation: CASSYGTSGVYEQYF.